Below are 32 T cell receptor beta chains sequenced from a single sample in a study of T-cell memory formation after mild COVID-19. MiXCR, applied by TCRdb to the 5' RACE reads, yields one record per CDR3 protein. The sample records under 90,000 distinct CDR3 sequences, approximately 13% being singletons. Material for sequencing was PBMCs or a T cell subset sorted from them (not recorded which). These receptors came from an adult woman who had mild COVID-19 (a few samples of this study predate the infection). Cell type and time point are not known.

The CDR3: CASSSSPPAGELFF. The CDR3 nucleotides are TGTGCCAGCAGTTCGAGCCCCCCGGCCGGGGAGCTGTTTTTT. The chain combines TRBV6-2 or TRBV6-3 with TRBJ2-2; D remains unclear. The germline V gene encodes CDR1 MNHEY and CDR2 SVGEGT. There are 14 residues in the CDR3. Trimming took 4 bases from V and 6 from J, leaving 12 bases between them.

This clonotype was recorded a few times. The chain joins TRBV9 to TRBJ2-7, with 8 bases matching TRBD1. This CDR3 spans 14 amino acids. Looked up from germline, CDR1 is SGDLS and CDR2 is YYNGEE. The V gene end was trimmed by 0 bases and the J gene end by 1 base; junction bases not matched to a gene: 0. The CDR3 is CASSVGDRSYEQYF. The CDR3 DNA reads TGTGCCAGCAGCGTAGGGGACAGGTCCTACGAGCAGTACTTC.

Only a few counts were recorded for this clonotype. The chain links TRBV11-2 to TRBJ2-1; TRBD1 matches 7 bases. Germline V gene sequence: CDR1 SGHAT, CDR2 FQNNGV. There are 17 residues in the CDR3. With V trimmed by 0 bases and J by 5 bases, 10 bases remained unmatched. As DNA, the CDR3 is TGTGCCAGCAGCTTAGATGGGTGGGGACAGTACAACAATGAGCAGTTCTTC. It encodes CASSLDGWGQYNNEQFF.

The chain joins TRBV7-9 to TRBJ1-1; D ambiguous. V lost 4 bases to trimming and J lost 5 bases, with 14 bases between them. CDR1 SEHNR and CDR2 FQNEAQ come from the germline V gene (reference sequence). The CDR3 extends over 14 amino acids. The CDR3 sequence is CASSSPTVPTEAFF. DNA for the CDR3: TGTGCCAGCAGCTCCCCGACCGTTCCTACTGAAGCTTTCTTT.

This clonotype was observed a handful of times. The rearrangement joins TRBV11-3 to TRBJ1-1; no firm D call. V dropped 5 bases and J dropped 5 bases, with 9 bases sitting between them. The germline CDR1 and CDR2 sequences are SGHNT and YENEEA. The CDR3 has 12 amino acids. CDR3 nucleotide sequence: TGTGCCAGCAGCCACTTGACGACTGAAGCTTTCTTT. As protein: CASSHLTTEAFF.

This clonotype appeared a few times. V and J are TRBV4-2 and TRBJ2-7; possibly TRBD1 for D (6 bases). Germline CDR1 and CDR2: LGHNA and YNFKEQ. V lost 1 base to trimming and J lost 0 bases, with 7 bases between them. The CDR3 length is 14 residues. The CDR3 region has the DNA TGTGCCAGCAGCCAAGGGGACACCTCCTACGAGCAGTACTTC. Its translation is CASSQGDTSYEQYF.

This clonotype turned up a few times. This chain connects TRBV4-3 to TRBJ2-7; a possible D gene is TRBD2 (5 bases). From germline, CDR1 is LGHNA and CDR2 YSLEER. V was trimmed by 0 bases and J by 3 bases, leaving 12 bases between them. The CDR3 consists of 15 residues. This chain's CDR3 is CASSQDWENSYEQYF. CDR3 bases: TGCGCCAGCAGCCAAGATTGGGAGAATAGCTACGAGCAGTACTTC.

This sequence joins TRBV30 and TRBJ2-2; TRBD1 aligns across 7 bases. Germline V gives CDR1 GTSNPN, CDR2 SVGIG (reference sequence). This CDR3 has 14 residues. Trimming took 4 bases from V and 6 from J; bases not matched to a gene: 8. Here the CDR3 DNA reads TGTGCCTGGACGACAGGGCTGGAAGCCGGGGAGCTGTTTTTT. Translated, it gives CAWTTGLEAGELFF.

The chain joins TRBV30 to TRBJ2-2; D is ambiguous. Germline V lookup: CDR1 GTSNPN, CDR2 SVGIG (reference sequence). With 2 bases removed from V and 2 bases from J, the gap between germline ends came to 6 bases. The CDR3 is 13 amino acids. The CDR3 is CAWSLGNTGELFF. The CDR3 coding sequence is TGTGCCTGGAGTCTCGGCAACACCGGGGAGCTGTTTTTT.

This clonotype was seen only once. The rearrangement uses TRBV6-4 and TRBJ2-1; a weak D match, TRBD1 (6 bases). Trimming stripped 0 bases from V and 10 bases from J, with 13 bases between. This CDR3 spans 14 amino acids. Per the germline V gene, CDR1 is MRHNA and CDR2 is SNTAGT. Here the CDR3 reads CASSDSVQGDEQFF. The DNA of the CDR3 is TGTGCCAGCAGTGACTCGGTACAGGGTGACGAGCAGTTCTTC.

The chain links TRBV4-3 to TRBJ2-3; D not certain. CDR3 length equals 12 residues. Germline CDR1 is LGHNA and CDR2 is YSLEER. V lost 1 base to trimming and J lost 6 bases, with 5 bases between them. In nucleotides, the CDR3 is TGCGCCAGCAGCCAAGTTGGGGATACGCAGTATTTT. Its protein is CASSQVGDTQYF.

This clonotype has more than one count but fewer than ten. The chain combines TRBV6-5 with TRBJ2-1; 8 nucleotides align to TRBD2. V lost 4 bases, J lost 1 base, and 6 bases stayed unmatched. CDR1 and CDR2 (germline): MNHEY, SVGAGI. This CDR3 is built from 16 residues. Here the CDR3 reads CASSFLAGGSYNEQFF. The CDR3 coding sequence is TGTGCCAGCAGTTTTCTGGCGGGGGGTTCCTACAATGAGCAGTTCTTC.

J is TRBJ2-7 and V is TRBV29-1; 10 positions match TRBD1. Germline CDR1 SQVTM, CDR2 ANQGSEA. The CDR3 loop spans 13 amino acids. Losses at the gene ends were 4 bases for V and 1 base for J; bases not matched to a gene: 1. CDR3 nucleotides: TGCAGCGTTGGGGACAGGGGTTCCTACGAGCAGTACTTC. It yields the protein CSVGDRGSYEQYF.

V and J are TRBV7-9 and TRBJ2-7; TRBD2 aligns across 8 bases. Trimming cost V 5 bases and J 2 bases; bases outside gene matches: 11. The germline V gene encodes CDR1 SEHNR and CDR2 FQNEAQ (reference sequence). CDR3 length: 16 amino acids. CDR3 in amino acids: CASSRLRTSITYEQYF. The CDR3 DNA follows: TGTGCCAGCAGCAGACTCCGGACTAGCATCACCTACGAGCAGTACTTC.

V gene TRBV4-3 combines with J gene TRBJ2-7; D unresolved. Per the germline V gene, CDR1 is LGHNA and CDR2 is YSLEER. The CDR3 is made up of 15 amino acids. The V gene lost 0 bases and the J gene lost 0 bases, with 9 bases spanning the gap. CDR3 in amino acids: CASSQEISSSYEQYF. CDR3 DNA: TGCGCCAGCAGCCAAGAGATAAGCAGCTCCTACGAGCAGTACTTC.

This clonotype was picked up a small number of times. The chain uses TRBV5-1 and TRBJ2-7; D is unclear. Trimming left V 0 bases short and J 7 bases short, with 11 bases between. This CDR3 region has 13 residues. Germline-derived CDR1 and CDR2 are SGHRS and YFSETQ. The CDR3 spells CASSLAGSREQYF. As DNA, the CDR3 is TGCGCCAGCAGCTTGGCCGGATCGAGGGAGCAGTACTTC. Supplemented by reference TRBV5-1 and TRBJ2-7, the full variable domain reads KAGVTQTPRYLIKTRGQQVTLSCSPISGHRSVSWYQQTPGQGLQFLFEYFSETQRNKGNFPGRFSGRQFSNSRSEMNVSTLELGDSALYLCASSLAGSREQYFGPGTRLTVT.

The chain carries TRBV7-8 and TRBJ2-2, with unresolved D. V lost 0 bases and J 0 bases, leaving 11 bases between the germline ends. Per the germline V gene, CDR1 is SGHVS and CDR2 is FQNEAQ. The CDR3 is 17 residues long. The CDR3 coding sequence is TGTGCCAGCAGCTTAGCGCGAGAAATACCGAACACCGGGGAGCTGTTTTTT. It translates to CASSLAREIPNTGELFF.

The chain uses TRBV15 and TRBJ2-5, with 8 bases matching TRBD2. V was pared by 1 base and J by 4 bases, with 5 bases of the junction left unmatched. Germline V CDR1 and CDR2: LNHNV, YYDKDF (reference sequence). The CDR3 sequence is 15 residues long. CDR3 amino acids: CATSRGSGDGETQYF. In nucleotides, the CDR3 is TGTGCCACCAGCAGAGGTAGCGGGGACGGAGAGACCCAGTACTTC.

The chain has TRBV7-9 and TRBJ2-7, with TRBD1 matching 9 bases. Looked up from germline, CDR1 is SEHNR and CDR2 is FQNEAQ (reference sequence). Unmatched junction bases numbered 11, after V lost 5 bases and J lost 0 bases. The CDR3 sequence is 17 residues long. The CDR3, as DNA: TGTGCCAGCAGCGCACCCGCTGGGACAGGGCTCTCCTACGAGCAGTACTTC. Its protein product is CASSAPAGTGLSYEQYF.

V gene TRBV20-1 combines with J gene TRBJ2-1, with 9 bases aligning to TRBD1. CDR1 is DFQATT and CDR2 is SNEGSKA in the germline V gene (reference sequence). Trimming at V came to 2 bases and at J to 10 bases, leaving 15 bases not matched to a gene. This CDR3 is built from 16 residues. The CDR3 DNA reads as TGCAGTGCTAGAACGACGGCCGGGACAGGGAGGTTAGAGCAGTTCTTC. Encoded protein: CSARTTAGTGRLEQFF.

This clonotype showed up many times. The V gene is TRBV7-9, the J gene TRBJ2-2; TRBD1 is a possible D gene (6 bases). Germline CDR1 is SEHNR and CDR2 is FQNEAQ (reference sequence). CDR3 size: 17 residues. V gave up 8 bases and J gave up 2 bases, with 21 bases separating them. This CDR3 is CASHFGTPEKNTGELFF. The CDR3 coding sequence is TGTGCCAGCCACTTCGGGACACCTGAAAAAAACACCGGGGAGCTGTTTTTT. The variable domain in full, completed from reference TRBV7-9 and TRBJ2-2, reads DTGVSQNPRHKITKRGQNVTFRCDPISEHNRLYWYRQTLGQGPEFLTYFQNEAQLEKSRLLSDRFSAERPKGSFSTLEIQRTEQGDSAMYLCASHFGTPEKNTGELFFGEGSRLTVL.

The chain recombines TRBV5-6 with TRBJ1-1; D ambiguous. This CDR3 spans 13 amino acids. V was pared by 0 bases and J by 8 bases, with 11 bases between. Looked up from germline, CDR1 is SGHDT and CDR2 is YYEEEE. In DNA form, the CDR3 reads TGTGCCAGCAGCTTGGAGGCAGCCCGGGAAGCTTTCTTT. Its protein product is CASSLEAAREAFF.

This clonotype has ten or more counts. CDR3 loop: CASSLAWGREAFF. The CDR3 coding sequence is TGTGCCAGCAGTTTAGCTTGGGGGAGAGAAGCTTTCTTT. The chain is built from TRBV27 and TRBJ1-1, with a possible D match to TRBD1 (5 bases). This CDR3 region has 13 residues. Trimming took off 2 bases at V and 8 bases at J, with 12 bases between the two ends. Germline lookup yields CDR1 MNHEY and CDR2 SMNVEV (reference sequence).

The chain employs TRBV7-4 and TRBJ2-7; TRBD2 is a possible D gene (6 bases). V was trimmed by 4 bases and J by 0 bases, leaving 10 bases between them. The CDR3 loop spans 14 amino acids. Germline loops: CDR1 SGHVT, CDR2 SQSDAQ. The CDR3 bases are TGTGCCAGCAGCTCGGACGGGAGCTCCTACGAGCAGTACTTC. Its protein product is CASSSDGSSYEQYF. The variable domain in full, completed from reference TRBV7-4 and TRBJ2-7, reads GAGVSQSPRYKVAKRGRDVALRCDSISGHVTLYWYRQTLGQGSEVLTYSQSDAQRDKSGRPSGRFSAERPERSVSTLKIQRTEQGDSAVYLCASSSDGSSYEQYFGPGTRLTVT.

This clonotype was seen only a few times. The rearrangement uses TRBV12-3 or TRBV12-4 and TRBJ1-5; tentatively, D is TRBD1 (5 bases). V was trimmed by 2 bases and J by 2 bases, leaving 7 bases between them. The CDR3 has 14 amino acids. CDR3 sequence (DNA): TGTGCCAGCAGTTTACCAGGGCGCAATCAGCCCCAGCATTTT. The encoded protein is CASSLPGRNQPQHF.

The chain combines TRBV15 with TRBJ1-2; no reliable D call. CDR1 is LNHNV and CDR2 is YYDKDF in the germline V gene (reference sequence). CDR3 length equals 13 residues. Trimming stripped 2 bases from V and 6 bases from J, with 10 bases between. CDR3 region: CATSRTNGNGYTF. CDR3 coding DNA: TGTGCCACCAGCAGAACCAACGGAAATGGCTACACCTTC.

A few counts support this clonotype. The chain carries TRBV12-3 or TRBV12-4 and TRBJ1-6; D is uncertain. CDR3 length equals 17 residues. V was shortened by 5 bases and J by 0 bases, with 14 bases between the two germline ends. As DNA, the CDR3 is TGTGCCAGCAGTGAGGAGGGTCCGGCCTCCTATAATTCACCCCTCCACTTT. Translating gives CASSEEGPASYNSPLHF.

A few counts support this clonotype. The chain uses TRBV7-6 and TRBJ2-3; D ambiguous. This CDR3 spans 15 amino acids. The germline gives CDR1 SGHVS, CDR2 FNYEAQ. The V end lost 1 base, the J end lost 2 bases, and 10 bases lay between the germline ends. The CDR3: CASSLGYGLTDTQYF. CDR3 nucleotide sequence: TGTGCCAGCAGCTTAGGATACGGGCTCACAGATACGCAGTATTTT.

In nucleotides, the CDR3 is TGTGCCAGCAGCTCACTAGCGGGGGGGCCAGATACGCAGTATTTT. This encodes CASSSLAGGPDTQYF. The V gene is TRBV6-1, the J gene TRBJ2-3, with 13 bases lining up with TRBD2. CDR3 size: 15 residues. Germline V gene data show CDR1 as MNHNS and CDR2 as SASEGT. J lost 4 bases, V lost 6 bases, and 4 bases had no gene match.

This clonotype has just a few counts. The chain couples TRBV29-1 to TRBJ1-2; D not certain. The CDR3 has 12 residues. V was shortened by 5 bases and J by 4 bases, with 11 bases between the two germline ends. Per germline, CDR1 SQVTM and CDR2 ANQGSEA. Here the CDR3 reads CSVPLGFYGYTF. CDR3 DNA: TGCAGCGTTCCGTTAGGGTTCTATGGCTACACCTTC.

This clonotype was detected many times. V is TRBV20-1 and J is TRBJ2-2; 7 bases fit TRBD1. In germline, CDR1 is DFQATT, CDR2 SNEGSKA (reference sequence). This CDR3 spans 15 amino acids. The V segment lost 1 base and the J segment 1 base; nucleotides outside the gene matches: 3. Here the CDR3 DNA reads TGCAGTGCTAGAGGAAGGGGGCGGAACACCGGGGAGCTGTTTTTT. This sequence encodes CSARGRGRNTGELFF.

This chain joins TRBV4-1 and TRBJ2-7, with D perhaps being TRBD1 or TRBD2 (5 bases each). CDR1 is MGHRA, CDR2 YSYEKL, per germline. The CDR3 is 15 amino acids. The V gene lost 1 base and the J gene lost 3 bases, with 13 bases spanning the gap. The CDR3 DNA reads TGCGCCAGCAGCCAAGGGGGGTCGTCAGTCTACGAGCAGTACTTC. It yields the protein CASSQGGSSVYEQYF.